A single sample gave rise to the 17 T cell receptor beta chains below, sequenced in a study of T cell repertoires in cytomegalovirus infection. Using its own MiXCR run on the reads, TCRdb lists one record per CDR3 protein. The profile covers 170,000 or so distinct CDR3 sequences, with around 15% appearing a single time and about a quarter taken by the ten largest. The sequenced sample consisted of PBMCs. The origin of the receptors is a human donor in good health (CMV status not recorded). Some clones in this sample may be carry-over from other donors' samples.

This clonotype was found a few times. The V call is TRBV14, the J call TRBJ2-1, with D possibly matching TRBD2 (6 bases). Germline CDR1 reads SGHDN; CDR2 reads FVKESK. The V end was cut by 1 base, the J end by 3 bases, with 13 bases between. The CDR3 consists of 16 residues. For the CDR3, the DNA is TGTGCCAGCAGCCAAGGTCGGGGGTCCTACTACAATGAGCAGTTCTTC. Residues: CASSQGRGSYYNEQFF.

The gene calls are TRBV4-3 and TRBJ1-1; no clear D gene. The ends were cut back, 0 bases at V and 0 bases at J, with 11 bases in the middle. Per the germline V gene, CDR1 is LGHNA and CDR2 is YSLEER. The CDR3 spans 16 residues. The CDR3 coding sequence is TGCGCCAGCAGCCAAGATCATGGTCGGCTGAACACTGAAGCTTTCTTT. Protein sequence: CASSQDHGRLNTEAFF.

Comment on this clonotype: This may be a read error, as it is one base from a much larger clone. The rearrangement uses TRBV7-3 and TRBJ2-2; no definite D call. Trimming removed 6 bases from V and 2 bases from J, with 13 bases in between. Per the germline V gene, CDR1 is SGHTA and CDR2 is FQGTGA. The CDR3 is made up of 15 amino acids. The CDR3 protein is CASRLGRDNTGELFF. The DNA of the CDR3 is TGTGCCAGCAGATTAGGACGCGACAACACCGGGGAGCTGTTTTTT.

This clonotype was picked up many times. The chain employs TRBV7-3 and TRBJ2-1, with 16 bases fitting TRBD2. The V gene end was trimmed by 5 bases and the J gene end by 2 bases; junction bases not matched to a gene: 6. The CDR3 runs to 18 residues. CDR1 is SGHTA and CDR2 is FQGTGA in the germline V gene. Written as DNA, the CDR3 is TGTGCCAGCAGCCCAGGGACTAGCGGGAGGGCCCCCTACAATGAGCAGTTCTTC. Its translation is CASSPGTSGRAPYNEQFF.

This clonotype occurred many times. The V gene is TRBV5-6, the J gene TRBJ2-2, with D uncertain. Trimming took 0 bases from V and 4 from J, leaving 13 bases between them. Germline-derived CDR1 and CDR2 are SGHDT and YYEEEE. The CDR3 is 16 residues long. CDR3 sequence: CASSLGWAGTTGELFF. CDR3 DNA: TGTGCCAGCAGCTTGGGATGGGCAGGCACCACCGGGGAGCTGTTTTTT.

The chain recombines TRBV19 with TRBJ2-7, with TRBD2 as a possible D gene (6 bases). V was cut by 3 bases and J by 3 bases, with 18 bases left in between. CDR1 is LNHDA and CDR2 is SQIVND in the germline V gene (reference sequence). This CDR3 has 16 residues. In DNA, the CDR3 is TGTGCCAGTAGTATGTCCGGGAGTACCTATGGCTACGAGCAGTACTTC. Its translation is CASSMSGSTYGYEQYF.

This clonotype was recorded many times. This rearrangement joins TRBV7-9 to TRBJ1-1, with 9 bases identical to TRBD1. Germline V gives CDR1 SEHNR, CDR2 FQNEAQ (reference sequence). The CDR3 runs 16 residues. J gave up 0 bases and V 5 bases, and 7 bases lay outside the gene matches. The CDR3 nucleotides are TGTGCCAGCAGCCAGGGACAGGGAAAAATGAACACTGAAGCTTTCTTT. Translating it yields CASSQGQGKMNTEAFF.

The chain is built from TRBV29-1 and TRBJ1-2; D ambiguous. This CDR3 is built from 11 residues. CDR1 SQVTM and CDR2 ANQGSEA come from the germline V gene. Trimming pared 0 bases from V and 10 bases from J, leaving 9 bases between. The CDR3 here is CSVEEGSSYTF. The CDR3 nucleotides are TGCAGCGTTGAAGAGGGCAGTTCCTACACCTTC.

The CDR3 loop is CASSLAGLATDTQYF. CDR3 nucleotides: TGTGCCAGCAGCTTGGCCGGGCTCGCCACAGATACGCAGTATTTT. This chain links TRBV5-5 with TRBJ2-3; no definite D call. There are 15 residues in the CDR3. Germline V gene data show CDR1 as SGHKS and CDR2 as YYEKEE (reference sequence). Trimming stripped 0 bases from V and 2 bases from J, with 10 bases between.

A few counts support this clonotype. This chain uses TRBV7-9 with TRBJ2-7; unclear D gene. CDR1 and CDR2 (germline): SEHNR, FQNEAQ (reference sequence). The CDR3 totals 12 residues. The V gene lost 3 bases and the J gene lost 2 bases, with 5 bases spanning the gap. In DNA form, the CDR3 reads TGTGCCAGCAGCTTTAATCCCTACGAGCAGTACTTC. Translation: CASSFNPYEQYF.

This clonotype was detected a few times. The chain employs TRBV28 and TRBJ1-1; unclear D gene. Between the trimmed V and J ends, which lost 5 bases and 9 bases, there was a span of 13 bases. CDR3 length: 12 amino acids. Per germline, CDR1 MDHEN and CDR2 SYDVKM. The chain's CDR3 is CASSPSSGQAFF. CDR3 coding DNA: TGTGCCAGCAGTCCTTCGTCGGGCCAAGCTTTCTTT.

This clonotype was picked up many times. V and J are TRBV7-2 and TRBJ2-7; TRBD1 matches 10 bases. Germline V gene sequence: CDR1 SGHTA, CDR2 FQGNSA. Trimming cost V 5 bases and J 0 bases; bases outside gene matches: 4. The CDR3 is made up of 15 amino acids. CDR3 amino acids: CASSMGQGNSYEQYF. The DNA for the CDR3 is TGTGCCAGCAGCATGGGACAGGGGAACTCCTACGAGCAGTACTTC.

This clonotype was counted ten times or more. This chain links TRBV6-1 with TRBJ2-7; D is possibly TRBD1 (5 bases). The CDR3 sequence is 12 residues long. The germline V gene encodes CDR1 MNHNS and CDR2 SASEGT. Deletions cut 8 bases from V and 3 bases from J, with 11 bases between. CDR3 bases: TGTGCCAGCGAAGGGGCCCTCTACGAGCAGTACTTC. Its translation is CASEGALYEQYF.

J is TRBJ1-5 and V is TRBV20-1; no reliable D call. This CDR3 comprises 13 residues. V lost 1 base and J lost 5, with 9 bases in between. CDR1 is DFQATT and CDR2 is SNEGSKA in the germline V gene (reference sequence). CDR3 DNA sequence: TGCAGTGCTAGAGCTAGCGGGGATCAGCCCCAGCATTTT. This gives the protein CSARASGDQPQHF.

The chain combines TRBV27 with TRBJ2-3; unclear D gene. V gave up 8 bases and J gave up 0 bases, with 12 bases separating them. The CDR3 covers 14 residues. Germline CDR1 reads MNHEY; CDR2 reads SMNVEV (reference sequence). The CDR3 loop reads CASATVSSTDTQYF. CDR3 nucleotides: TGTGCCAGCGCGACCGTTTCTAGCACAGATACGCAGTATTTT.

The sample holds many counts of this clonotype. The chain employs TRBV7-3 and TRBJ1-1; D is ambiguous. V was clipped by 3 bases and J by 1 base, with 6 bases between them. This CDR3 is built from 13 residues. Germline V gives CDR1 SGHTA, CDR2 FQGTGA. Here the CDR3 reads CASSFRENTEAFF. The DNA for the CDR3 is TGTGCCAGCAGCTTCCGAGAGAACACTGAAGCTTTCTTT.

The rearrangement uses TRBV7-2 and TRBJ1-3, with D possibly TRBD1 on 5 matching bases. V was trimmed by 2 bases and J by 4 bases, leaving 12 bases between them. The germline gives CDR1 SGHTA, CDR2 FQGNSA. The CDR3 is 15 amino acids. In nucleotides, the CDR3 is TGTGCCAGCAGCTTAAGTGGGACCGCCGGAAACACCATATATTTT. It codes for CASSLSGTAGNTIYF. Complete variable domain (other parts from reference TRBV7-2 and TRBJ1-3): GAGVSQSPSNKVTEKGKDVELRCDPISGHTALYWYRQSLGQGLEFLIYFQGNSAPDKSGLPSDRFSAERTGGSVSTLTIQRTQQEDSAVYLCASSLSGTAGNTIYFGEGSWLTVV.